The 26 T cell receptor beta chains reported below all come from one sample, sequenced in a study of T cells in Graves' hyperthyroidism and ophthalmopathy. Amplification targeted TCR beta CDR3 regions from RNA transcripts. TCR CDR3 underwent first-round RT-PCR with the HTBI primer set. Each CDR3 protein is one row after TCRdb ran MiXCR on the multiplex PCR reads. The sample consists of approximately 620,000 distinct CDR3 sequences, approximately 15% of them appearing once. Sequenced material: blood. The receptor set was obtained from a woman aged 35 to 49 with Graves' ophthalmopathy.

The V call is TRBV6-5, the J call TRBJ1-2, with 9 bases that match TRBD1. Germline lookup yields CDR1 MNHEY and CDR2 SVGAGI. The CDR3 is 15 residues long. Trimming at V came to 2 bases and at J to 7 bases, leaving 8 bases not matched to a gene. Here the CDR3 reads CASSYNTGGDCGYTF. The CDR3 DNA is TGTGCCAGCAGTTACAACACAGGGGGCGACTGTGGCTACACCTTC.

This clonotype was detected ten times or more. V and J are TRBV6-1 and TRBJ2-2; a weak D match, TRBD1 (6 bases). Germline V gives CDR1 MNHNS, CDR2 SASEGT. The CDR3 sequence is 15 residues long. The germline V and J ends were trimmed by 6 bases and 1 base, with 12 bases remaining between them. CDR3 amino acids: CASSARQENTGELFF. The CDR3 DNA is TGTGCCAGCAGCGCTAGACAGGAGAACACCGGGGAGCTGTTTTTT.

The table lists this clonotype with many counts. The chain combines TRBV7-2 with TRBJ1-1, with a tentative D call TRBD1 (6 bases). CDR1 and CDR2 from the germline V gene are SGHTA and FQGNSA. CDR3 length: 13 amino acids. V was cut by 5 bases and J by 6 bases, with 13 bases left in between. CDR3 region: CASSLLWTAEAFF. The CDR3 DNA sequence: TGTGCCAGCAGCCTCCTCTGGACAGCTGAAGCTTTCTTT.

This clonotype occurred many times. This rearrangement joins TRBV10-3 to TRBJ2-3; the match to TRBD2 covers 10 bases. From germline, CDR1 is ENHRY and CDR2 SYGVKD. CDR3 size: 14 residues. The ends lost 3 bases at V and 4 bases at J; junction bases unmatched: 1. The CDR3 loop reads CAISETSGADTQYF. The CDR3 region has the DNA TGTGCCATCAGTGAAACTAGCGGGGCAGATACGCAGTATTTT.

This clonotype was observed a handful of times. This sequence joins TRBV3-1 and TRBJ1-4; possible D gene TRBD1, 5 bases. V lost 0 bases and J 0 bases, leaving 11 bases between the germline ends. CDR3 length equals 17 residues. Looked up from germline, CDR1 is LGHDT and CDR2 is YNNKEL (reference sequence). CDR3 amino acids: CASSQDPDSATNEKLFF. In DNA, the CDR3 is TGTGCCAGCAGCCAAGATCCTGACAGTGCAACTAATGAAAAACTGTTTTTT.

This clonotype has at least ten counts. The chain has TRBV6-1 and TRBJ1-1; 11 nucleotides match TRBD1. The CDR3 extends over 15 amino acids. J lost 4 bases, V lost 6 bases, and 7 bases had no gene match. Germline V gene data show CDR1 as MNHNS and CDR2 as SASEGT. The CDR3 DNA reads TGTGCCAGCAGCCGAACCGGGACAGGGGGCACTGAAGCTTTCTTT. Translation gives CASSRTGTGGTEAFF.

This clonotype has only a few counts. The chain joins TRBV6-6 to TRBJ2-1; a possible D gene is TRBD2 (6 bases). Trimming took off 2 bases at V and 12 bases at J, with 23 bases between the two ends. The V gene's germline CDR1 is MNHNY and CDR2 SVGAGI (reference sequence). The CDR3 loop spans 16 amino acids. The CDR3 nucleotides are TGTGCCAGCAGTTACGGAGCGGGCCGATACCAACATGGGCAGTTCTTC. Amino acids: CASSYGAGRYQHGQFF.

This clonotype has just a few counts. This sequence may be a read error, since a much larger clone differs from it by one base. CDR3 protein: CASSVGGNNEQFF. CDR3 in DNA: TGTGCCAGCAGCGTAGGAGGGAACAATGAGCAGTTCTTC. The chain has TRBV9 and TRBJ2-1, with D maybe TRBD2 (5 bases). Germline-derived CDR1 and CDR2 are SGDLS and YYNGEE. The length of the CDR3 is 13 residues. V lost 0 bases, J lost 5 bases, and 6 bases lay in between. Supplemented by reference TRBV9 and TRBJ2-1, the full variable domain reads DSGVTQTPKHLITATGQRVTLRCSPRSGDLSVYWYQQSLDQGLQFLIQYYNGEERAKGNILERFSAQQFPDLHSELNLSSLELGDSALYFCASSVGGNNEQFFGPGTRLTVL.

The chain has TRBV6-1 and TRBJ1-5; D not resolved. Between the trimmed V and J ends, which lost 4 bases and 4 bases, there was a span of 8 bases. The CDR3 loop spans 13 amino acids. Germline CDR1 is MNHNS and CDR2 is SASEGT. CDR3 in amino acids: CASSAWGNQPQHF. The CDR3 DNA reads TGTGCCAGCAGTGCCTGGGGTAATCAGCCCCAGCATTTT.

This clonotype was seen many times. The chain couples TRBV3-1 to TRBJ2-7; 10 bases are a match to TRBD1. V was pared by 5 bases and J by 6 bases, with 7 bases of the junction left unmatched. CDR3 length equals 14 residues. Germline V gene data show CDR1 as LGHDT and CDR2 as YNNKEL (reference sequence). CDR3 coding DNA: TGTGCCAGCAGCGGCCGGGACAGGGGTGGCGAGCAGTACTTC. This encodes CASSGRDRGGEQYF.

This chain links TRBV19 with TRBJ1-5; D is ambiguous. Germline V CDR1 and CDR2: LNHDA, SQIVND (reference sequence). V was clipped by 4 bases and J by 0 bases, with 10 bases between them. This CDR3 contains 15 residues. CDR3 nucleotide sequence: TGTGCCAGTAGTAGTACCGGCTATAGCAATCAGCCCCAGCATTTT. This translates into CASSSTGYSNQPQHF. Drawing the rest from reference TRBV19 and TRBJ1-5, the complete variable domain is DGGITQSPKYLFRKEGQNVTLSCEQNLNHDAMYWYRQDPGQGLRLIYYSQIVNDFQKGDIAEGYSVSREKKESFPLTVTSAQKNPTAFYLCASSSTGYSNQPQHFGDGTRLSIL.

CDR3 in amino acids: CSARLAGGPIDTQYF. CDR3 nucleotide sequence: TGCAGTGCCCGACTAGCGGGGGGGCCGATAGATACGCAGTATTTT. The J gene is TRBJ2-3, the V gene TRBV20-1, with 14 nucleotides matching TRBD2. The CDR3 covers 15 residues. Germline CDR1 is DFQATT and CDR2 is SNEGSKA (reference sequence). J lost 5 bases, V lost 6 bases, and 7 bases had no gene match.

This clonotype was seen a handful of times. The CDR3 is CASSSYGGNYGYTF. In DNA, the CDR3 is TGTGCCAGCAGCTCCTACGGGGGTAACTATGGCTACACCTTC. This rearrangement joins TRBV5-5 to TRBJ1-2, with a tentative D call TRBD1 (5 bases). Trimming removed 3 bases at V and 1 base at J, with 10 bases between. Germline V lookup: CDR1 SGHKS, CDR2 YYEKEE (reference sequence). The length of the CDR3 is 14 residues.

This clonotype was seen many times. The rearrangement joins TRBV2 to TRBJ1-1; no firm D call. CDR3 length: 14 residues. Germline CDR1 and CDR2: SNHLY and FYNNEI. V lost 9 bases and J lost 1, with 15 bases in between. The CDR3 protein is CARILRPGNTEAFF. The CDR3, as DNA: TGTGCCAGAATCTTAAGGCCTGGGAACACTGAAGCTTTCTTT.

This clonotype was observed many times. The V call is TRBV5-1, the J call TRBJ2-3; no clear D gene. CDR3 length: 14 amino acids. Germline V gene data show CDR1 as SGHRS and CDR2 as YFSETQ. Trimming removed 0 bases from V and 4 bases from J, with 9 bases in between. This chain's CDR3 is CASSLGSFADTQYF. DNA of the CDR3: TGCGCCAGCAGCTTGGGTAGCTTCGCAGATACGCAGTATTTT.

The chain joins TRBV5-4 to TRBJ2-3; TRBD2 matches 8 bases. Germline values: CDR1 SGHNT, CDR2 YYREEE (reference sequence). Trimming removed 2 bases from V and 2 bases from J; junction bases left unmatched: 13. This CDR3 has 18 residues. CDR3 loop: CASSFFEGSGIYTDTQYF. The DNA for the CDR3 is TGTGCCAGCAGCTTCTTCGAGGGTAGCGGGATCTACACAGATACGCAGTATTTT.

This clonotype occurred a few times. V gene TRBV19 combines with J gene TRBJ2-7, with 7 bases that match TRBD1. V trimming: 6 bases; J trimming: 5 bases; junction bases outside the gene matches: 1. CDR3 length equals 11 residues. CDR1 is LNHDA and CDR2 is SQIVND in the germline V gene (reference sequence). The CDR3 protein is CASSDRDEQYF. The CDR3 nucleotides read TGTGCCAGTAGCGACAGGGACGAGCAGTACTTC.

Ten or more counts support this clonotype. The CDR3 bases are TGTGCCAGCAGTCAACCCAGGGGACAGGGGCATCAGCCCCAGCATTTT. Translated: CASSQPRGQGHQPQHF. The J gene is TRBJ1-5, the V gene TRBV28; 10 bases are shared with TRBD1. The V gene's germline CDR1 is MDHEN and CDR2 SYDVKM. The V segment lost 5 bases and the J segment 5 bases; nucleotides outside the gene matches: 9. The CDR3 is made up of 16 amino acids.

Only a few counts were recorded for this clonotype. The chain has TRBV5-1 and TRBJ2-7, with D possibly being TRBD1 (6 bases). The V end lost 5 bases, the J end lost 6 bases, and 24 bases lay between the germline ends. This CDR3 contains 16 residues. Germline loops: CDR1 SGHRS, CDR2 YFSETQ. This CDR3 reads CASRTEPGHGPGEQYF. CDR3 in DNA: TGCGCCAGCAGGACAGAACCGGGACACGGACCTGGCGAGCAGTACTTC.

This chain connects TRBV6-1 to TRBJ2-7; TRBD1 agrees at 8 bases. CDR3 length: 15 amino acids. From germline, CDR1 is MNHNS and CDR2 SASEGT. The junction had 6 bases not matched to a gene; V was cut back by 5 bases and J by 0 bases. In nucleotides, the CDR3 is TGTGCCAGCAGTCGCCGACAGGGGAGCTCCTACGAGCAGTACTTC. Translating it yields CASSRRQGSSYEQYF.

This clonotype occurred many times. The chain has TRBV7-9 and TRBJ2-7, with 9 bases identical to TRBD1. Germline assignment: CDR1 SEHNR and CDR2 FQNEAQ (reference sequence). V trimming: 1 base; J trimming: 5 bases; junction bases outside the gene matches: 9. The CDR3 covers 16 residues. The CDR3 nucleotides are TGTGCCAGCAGCTTAGACCCCGGACAGGGGCTGAACGAGCAGTACTTC. Translation gives CASSLDPGQGLNEQYF.

In this sample, this clonotype turned up many times. The chain has TRBV20-1 and TRBJ1-4; tentative D call: TRBD1 (6 bases). Germline V CDR1 and CDR2: DFQATT, SNEGSKA (reference sequence). Trimming took off 6 bases at V and 8 bases at J, with 16 bases between the two ends. The CDR3 runs 13 residues. CDR3 DNA sequence: TGCAGTGCCCTCAGAGGGGGTCAGGAAAAACTGTTTTTT. Protein product: CSALRGGQEKLFF.

This clonotype occurred many times. The chain links TRBV11-2 to TRBJ1-1; D not resolved. Germline lookup yields CDR1 SGHAT and CDR2 FQNNGV. V was trimmed by 5 bases and J by 7 bases, leaving 11 bases between them. The CDR3 spans 12 residues. CDR3 in amino acids: CASSVHKGEAFF. In DNA, the CDR3 is TGTGCCAGCAGCGTCCACAAGGGTGAAGCTTTCTTT.

V usage is TRBV6-1 and J usage is TRBJ2-5; maybe TRBD1 (6 bases). The CDR3 length is 17 residues. Deletions cut 6 bases from V and 1 base from J, with 21 bases between. The V gene's germline CDR1 is MNHNS and CDR2 SASEGT. The CDR3 is CASSRSLGAVVQETQYF. For the CDR3, the DNA is TGTGCCAGCAGCCGATCTCTGGGGGCAGTCGTCCAAGAGACCCAGTACTTC.

This clonotype was seen only a few times. The V and J genes are TRBV20-1 and TRBJ2-3, with no clear D. Germline values: CDR1 DFQATT, CDR2 SNEGSKA (reference sequence). The CDR3 is made up of 14 amino acids. Between the trimmed V and J ends, which lost 1 base and 2 bases, there was a span of 10 bases. This chain's CDR3 is CSARVATPTDTQYF. The DNA of the CDR3 is TGCAGTGCTAGAGTCGCGACACCCACAGATACGCAGTATTTT.

This clonotype was counted between two and nine times. The V call is TRBV18, the J call TRBJ2-2; D not certain. V was cut by 0 bases and J by 1 base, with 9 bases left in between. Germline assignment: CDR1 KGHSH and CDR2 LQKENI. The CDR3 consists of 16 residues. This CDR3 reads CASSPPPSLNTGELFF. The CDR3 DNA reads as TGTGCCAGCTCACCACCGCCCAGCTTGAACACCGGGGAGCTGTTTTTT.